These 15 T cell receptor beta chains came from one sample sequenced in a study of STAT3 mutations in large granular lymphocyte leukemia. Study observations and caveats: At least one immunodominant TCR beta clonotype appeared in every T-cell large granular lymphocyte leukemia patient.

Their antigens are not known. Generated by immunoSEQ multiplex PCR, the TCRdb table keeps only in-frame clones and is missing some. The sample has 25,000 to 30,000 clones, 70% to 80% seen once. Specimen: peripheral blood mononuclear cells. The receptors come from a woman between 45 and 65 years old with T-cell large granular lymphocyte leukemia. Some clones in this sample may be carry-over from other donors' samples.

V usage is TRBV29-1 and J usage is TRBJ2-5; D unclear. V lost 6 bases, J lost 1 base, and 6 bases lay in between. The CDR3 contains 11 residues. Germline CDR1 is SQVTM and CDR2 is ANQGSEA. DNA for the CDR3: TGCAGCGTCTGGGTCCAAGAGACCCAGTACTTC. It specifies CSVWVQETQYF.

CDR3 region: CASARDRPYEQYF. For the CDR3, the DNA is TGTGCCAGCGCCCGGGACAGACCATACGAGCAGTACTTC. The rearrangement joins TRBV5-4 to TRBJ2-7; 7 positions match TRBD1. Germline loops: CDR1 SGHNT, CDR2 YYREEE (reference sequence). CDR3 length: 13 residues. V dropped 7 bases and J dropped 4; count of bases not matched to a gene: 8.

CDR3 sequence: CASSLATYYGYTF. The CDR3 DNA is TGTGCCAGCAGTTTAGCCACCTACTATGGCTACACCTTC. The chain employs TRBV28 and TRBJ1-2; D is uncertain. Trimming cost V 2 bases and J 3 bases, with 7 bases left between them. Germline V gives CDR1 MDHEN, CDR2 SYDVKM. This CDR3 comprises 13 residues.

The V and J genes are TRBV7-2 and TRBJ2-5, with a possible D match to TRBD1 (5 bases). Germline CDR1 is SGHTA and CDR2 is FQGNSA. The V gene lost 5 bases and the J gene lost 5 bases, with 21 bases spanning the gap. The length of the CDR3 is 16 residues. The CDR3 nucleotides are TGTGCCAGCAGCCCCCAAGTGGTCAGGGCCTCGGAGACCCAGTACTTC. Translating gives CASSPQVVRASETQYF.

This chain uses TRBV9 with TRBJ2-3; possibly TRBD1 for D (6 bases). This CDR3 is 13 amino acids long. Germline V gives CDR1 SGDLS, CDR2 YYNGEE. Trimming removed 3 bases from V and 4 bases from J, with 9 bases in between. The CDR3 protein is CASSGGRADTQYF. Written as DNA, the CDR3 is TGTGCCAGCAGCGGGGGGCGAGCAGATACGCAGTATTTT.

Comments on this clone: One end of the junction varies from germline; a read error may be responsible. The chain has TRBV5-6 and TRBJ2-7, with no clear D. This CDR3 spans 13 amino acids. The germline V gene encodes CDR1 SGHDT and CDR2 YYEEEE. Here the CDR3 DNA reads TGTGCCAGCAGCTTGAACCAGGCCTACGGGCAGTACTTC. This codes for CASSLNQAYGQYF.

Only a few counts were recorded for this clone. The V gene is TRBV27, the J gene TRBJ2-2; no clear D gene. The V end lost 10 bases, the J end lost 3 bases, and 12 bases lay between the germline ends. CDR1 MNHEY and CDR2 SMNVEV come from the germline V gene (reference sequence). The CDR3 consists of 13 residues. CDR3 bases: TGTGCCATCAGAAGGTCAGACACCGGGGAGCTGTTTTTT. Translated: CAIRRSDTGELFF.

The chain is built from TRBV30 and TRBJ2-7; 8 bases are a match to TRBD2. The CDR3 spans 13 residues. Germline V lookup: CDR1 GTSNPN, CDR2 SVGIG (reference sequence). The V gene end was trimmed by 1 base and the J gene end by 6 bases; junction bases not matched to a gene: 5. Here the CDR3 DNA reads TGTGCCTGGAGTGGCGGGAGGCGACTCGAGCAGTACTTC. Amino acid sequence: CAWSGGRRLEQYF.

The V and J genes are TRBV5-4 and TRBJ1-2, with TRBD1 identical over 8 bases. CDR1 and CDR2 (germline): SGHNT, YYREEE (reference sequence). The CDR3 consists of 12 residues. With 7 bases clipped from V and 7 bases from J, the junction kept 6 bases outside the gene matches. DNA for the CDR3: TGTGCCAGCGTATCAGGGGGCGGTGGCTACACCTTC. Its translation: CASVSGGGGYTF.

The V and J genes are TRBV18 and TRBJ2-1; 11 bases map to TRBD2. In germline, CDR1 is KGHSH, CDR2 LQKENI. The trim removed 2 bases at V and 7 bases at J, leaving 7 bases unmatched. The CDR3 loop spans 16 amino acids. The CDR3 coding sequence is TGTGCCAGCTCACCAGCGGGGCTAGCGGGAGGTAATGAGCAGTTCTTC. Protein: CASSPAGLAGGNEQFF.

V and J are TRBV5-4 and TRBJ1-2; a possible D gene is TRBD1 (6 bases). The CDR3 has 15 residues. The germline gives CDR1 SGHNT, CDR2 YYREEE (reference sequence). V was cut by 3 bases and J by 2 bases, with 14 bases left in between. CDR3 DNA sequence: TGTGCCAGCAGCTCAGGACAGCTCTTCAACTATGGCTACACCTTC. Its translation is CASSSGQLFNYGYTF.

This clone has only one observation. This rearrangement joins TRBV6-5 to TRBJ2-7; D may be TRBD1 (6 bases). Deletions cut 0 bases from V and 6 bases from J, with 15 bases between. CDR1 and CDR2 (germline): MNHEY, SVGAGI. The CDR3 sequence is 15 residues long. The CDR3 here is CASSYSGAAGTEQYF. In DNA form, the CDR3 reads TGTGCCAGCAGTTACTCGGGGGCAGCTGGGACCGAGCAGTACTTC.

V is TRBV7-9 and J is TRBJ2-5; D remains ambiguous. V gave up 8 bases and J gave up 5 bases, with 6 bases separating them. Germline V gene sequence: CDR1 SEHNR, CDR2 FQNEAQ (reference sequence). This CDR3 has 10 amino acids. For the CDR3, the DNA is TGTGCCAGCGGCCTGGAGACCCAGTACTTC. Its protein product is CASGLETQYF.

The chain combines TRBV7-2 with TRBJ1-1; TRBD1 aligns across 7 bases. V shed 6 bases, J shed 5 bases, and the junction held 9 bases outside the gene matches. The CDR3 covers 14 residues. In germline, CDR1 is SGHTA, CDR2 FQGNSA. The CDR3 spells CASRPRGAKTEAFF. In DNA, the CDR3 is TGTGCCAGCAGGCCCAGGGGGGCCAAAACTGAAGCTTTCTTT.

J is TRBJ2-7 and V is TRBV5-6, with TRBD2 matching 12 bases. Trimming removed 4 bases from V and 4 bases from J; junction bases left unmatched: 9. The CDR3 consists of 16 residues. Germline CDR1 SGHDT, CDR2 YYEEEE. The CDR3 sequence is CASSHLTSGSLYEQYF. CDR3 nucleotides: TGTGCCAGCAGCCACCTGACTAGCGGGAGTTTATACGAGCAGTACTTC. Full variable domain (rest looked up from reference TRBV5-6 and TRBJ2-7): DAGVTQSPTHLIKTRGQQVTLRCSPKSGHDTVSWYQQALGQGPQFIFQYYEEEERQRGNFPDRFSGHQFPNYSSELNVNALLLGDSALYLCASSHLTSGSLYEQYFGPGTRLTVT.